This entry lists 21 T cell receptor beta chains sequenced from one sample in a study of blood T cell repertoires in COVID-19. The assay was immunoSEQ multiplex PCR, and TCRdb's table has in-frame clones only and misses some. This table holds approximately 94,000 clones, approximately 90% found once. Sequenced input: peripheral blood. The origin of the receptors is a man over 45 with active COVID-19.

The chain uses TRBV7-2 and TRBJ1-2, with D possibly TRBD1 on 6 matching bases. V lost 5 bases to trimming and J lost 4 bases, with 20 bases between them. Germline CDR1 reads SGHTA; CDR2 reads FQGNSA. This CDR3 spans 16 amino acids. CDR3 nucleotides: TGTGCCAGCAGCCCCAACGCGGGGGCCGCAAGCTATGGCTACACCTTC. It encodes CASSPNAGAASYGYTF.

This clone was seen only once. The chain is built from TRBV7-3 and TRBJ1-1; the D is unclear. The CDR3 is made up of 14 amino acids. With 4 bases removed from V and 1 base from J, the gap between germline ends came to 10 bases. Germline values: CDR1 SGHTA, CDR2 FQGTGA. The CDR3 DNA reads TGTGCCAGCAGCTCCCAACGGTGGAACACTGAAGCTTTCTTT. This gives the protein CASSSQRWNTEAFF.

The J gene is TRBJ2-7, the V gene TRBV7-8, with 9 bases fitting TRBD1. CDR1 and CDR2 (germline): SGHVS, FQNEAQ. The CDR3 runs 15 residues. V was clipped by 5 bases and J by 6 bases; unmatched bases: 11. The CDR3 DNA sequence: TGTGCCAGCAGCCTTCACAGGGGGCCACTCTCCGAGCAGTACGTC. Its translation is CASSLHRGPLSEQYV.

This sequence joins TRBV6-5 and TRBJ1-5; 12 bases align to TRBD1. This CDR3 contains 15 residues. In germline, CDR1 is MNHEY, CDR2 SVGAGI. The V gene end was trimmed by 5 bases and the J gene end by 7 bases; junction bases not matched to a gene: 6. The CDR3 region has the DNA TGTGCCAGCAGTCAAAGTGGGACAGGGGGCCAGCCCCAGCATTTT. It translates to CASSQSGTGGQPQHF.

The CDR3 here is CASRLGQANTEAFF. The CDR3 DNA follows: TGCGCCAGCAGGCTCGGACAGGCAAACACTGAAGCTTTCTTT. The V gene is TRBV10-2, the J gene TRBJ1-1; 7 bases are a match to TRBD1. After removal of 6 bases from V and 2 bases from J, the junction contained 6 bases not matched to a gene. The CDR3 sequence is 14 residues long. CDR1 is WSHSY, CDR2 SAAADI, per germline.

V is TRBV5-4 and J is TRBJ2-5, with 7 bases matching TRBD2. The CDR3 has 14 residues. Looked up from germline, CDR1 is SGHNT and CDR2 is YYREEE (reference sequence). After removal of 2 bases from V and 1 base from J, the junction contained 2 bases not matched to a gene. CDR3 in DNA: TGTGCCAGCAGCTTCCCTAGCGGCCAAGAGACCCAGTACTTC. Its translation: CASSFPSGQETQYF. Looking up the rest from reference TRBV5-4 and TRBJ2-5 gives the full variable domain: ETGVTQSPTHLIKTRGQQVTLRCSSQSGHNTVSWYQQALGQGPQFIFQYYREEENGRGNFPPRFSGLQFPNYSSELNVNALELDDSALYLCASSFPSGQETQYFGPGTRLLVL.

As DNA, the CDR3 is TGTGCCAGCAGTCGTACCGGGACAGTCTATGGCTACACCTTC. Translated: CASSRTGTVYGYTF. The genes are TRBV6-5 and TRBJ1-2, with 7 positions matching TRBD1. The V gene end was trimmed by 5 bases and the J gene end by 4 bases; junction bases not matched to a gene: 7. CDR3 length: 14 amino acids. CDR1 is MNHEY, CDR2 SVGAGI, per germline.

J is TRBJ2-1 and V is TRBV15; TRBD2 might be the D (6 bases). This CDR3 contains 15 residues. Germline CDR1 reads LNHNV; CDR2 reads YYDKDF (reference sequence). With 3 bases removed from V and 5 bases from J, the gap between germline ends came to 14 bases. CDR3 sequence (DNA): TGTGCCACCAGCAGGTATACAGCGGGCCACAATGAGCAGTTCTTC. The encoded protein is CATSRYTAGHNEQFF.

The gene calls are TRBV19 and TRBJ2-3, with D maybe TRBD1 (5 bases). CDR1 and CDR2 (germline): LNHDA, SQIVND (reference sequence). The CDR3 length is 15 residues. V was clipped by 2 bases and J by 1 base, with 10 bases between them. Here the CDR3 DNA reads TGTGCCAGTAGTATAAGGCGCAGGGGCACAGATACGCAGTATTTT. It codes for CASSIRRRGTDTQYF.

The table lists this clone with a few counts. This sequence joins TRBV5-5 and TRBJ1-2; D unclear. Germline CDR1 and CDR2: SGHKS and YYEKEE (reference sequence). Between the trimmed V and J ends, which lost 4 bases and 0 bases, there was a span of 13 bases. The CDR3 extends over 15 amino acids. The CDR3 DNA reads TGTGCCAGCAGCCCCGAGGCCAAACCTAACTATGGCTACACCTTC. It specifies CASSPEAKPNYGYTF.

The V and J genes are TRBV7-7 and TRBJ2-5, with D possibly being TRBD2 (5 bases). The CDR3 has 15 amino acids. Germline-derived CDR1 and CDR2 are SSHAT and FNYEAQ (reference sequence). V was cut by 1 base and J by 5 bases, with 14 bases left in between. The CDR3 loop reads CASSLGIVAWETQYF. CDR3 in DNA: TGTGCCAGCAGCTTAGGGATAGTAGCGTGGGAGACCCAGTACTTC.

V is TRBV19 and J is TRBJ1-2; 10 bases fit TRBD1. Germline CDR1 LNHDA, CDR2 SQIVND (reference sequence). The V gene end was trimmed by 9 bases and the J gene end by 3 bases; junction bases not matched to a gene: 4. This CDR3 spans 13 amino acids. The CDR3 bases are TGTGCCAGCCGGGACAGGGGTTACTATGGCTACACCTTC. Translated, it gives CASRDRGYYGYTF.

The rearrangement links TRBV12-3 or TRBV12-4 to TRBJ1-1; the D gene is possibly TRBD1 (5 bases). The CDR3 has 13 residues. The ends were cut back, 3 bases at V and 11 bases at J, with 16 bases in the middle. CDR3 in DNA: TGTGCCAGCAGTTTGGGGGGAGAAGAGTCGGCTTTCTTT. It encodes CASSLGGEESAFF.

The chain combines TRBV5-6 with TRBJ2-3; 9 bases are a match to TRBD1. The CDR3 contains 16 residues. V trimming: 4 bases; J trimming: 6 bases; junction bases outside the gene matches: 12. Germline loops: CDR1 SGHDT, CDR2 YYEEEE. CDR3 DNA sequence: TGTGCCAGCAGCCGACCCGGACAGGGGAGGGTTGATACGCAGTATTTT. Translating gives CASSRPGQGRVDTQYF.

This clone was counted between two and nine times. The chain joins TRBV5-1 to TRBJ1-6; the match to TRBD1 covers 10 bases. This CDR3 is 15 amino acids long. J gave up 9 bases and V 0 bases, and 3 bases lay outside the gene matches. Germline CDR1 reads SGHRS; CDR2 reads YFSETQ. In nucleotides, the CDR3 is TGCGCCAGCAGCTTGGCCTGGGACAGGGGTTCACCCCTCCACTTT. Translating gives CASSLAWDRGSPLHF.

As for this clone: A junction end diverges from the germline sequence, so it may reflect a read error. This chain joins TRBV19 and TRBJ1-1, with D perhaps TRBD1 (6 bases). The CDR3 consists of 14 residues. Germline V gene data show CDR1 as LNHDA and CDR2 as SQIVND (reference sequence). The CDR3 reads CASSVQGMNIEAFF. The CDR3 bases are TGTGCCAGTAGTGTCCAGGGGATGAACATTGAAGCTTTCTTT.

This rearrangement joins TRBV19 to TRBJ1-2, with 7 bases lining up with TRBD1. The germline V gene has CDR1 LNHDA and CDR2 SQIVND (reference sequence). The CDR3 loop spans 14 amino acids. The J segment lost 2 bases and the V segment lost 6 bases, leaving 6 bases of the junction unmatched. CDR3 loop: CASRSPGQNYGYTF. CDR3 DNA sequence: TGTGCCAGTAGATCACCGGGACAGAACTATGGCTACACCTTC.

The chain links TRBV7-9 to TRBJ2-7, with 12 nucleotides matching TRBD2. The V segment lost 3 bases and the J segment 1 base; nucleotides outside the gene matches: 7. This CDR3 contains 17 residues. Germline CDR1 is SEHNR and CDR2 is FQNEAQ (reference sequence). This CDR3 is CASSLGTSGGPSYEQYF. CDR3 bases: TGTGCCAGCAGCTTGGGAACTAGCGGGGGGCCTTCCTACGAGCAGTACTTC.

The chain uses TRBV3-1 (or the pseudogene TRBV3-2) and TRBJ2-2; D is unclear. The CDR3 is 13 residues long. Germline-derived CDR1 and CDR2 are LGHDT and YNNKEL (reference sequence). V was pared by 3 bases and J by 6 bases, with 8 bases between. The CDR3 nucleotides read TGTGCCAGCAGCCAGTCTCGGGCCGGGGAGCTGTTTTTT. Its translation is CASSQSRAGELFF.

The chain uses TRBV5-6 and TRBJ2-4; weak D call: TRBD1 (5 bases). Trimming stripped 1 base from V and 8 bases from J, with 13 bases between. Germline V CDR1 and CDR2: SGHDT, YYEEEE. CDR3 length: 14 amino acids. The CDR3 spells CASSLPALGDIQYF. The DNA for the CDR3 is TGTGCCAGCAGCTTGCCGGCCCTAGGGGACATTCAGTACTTC.

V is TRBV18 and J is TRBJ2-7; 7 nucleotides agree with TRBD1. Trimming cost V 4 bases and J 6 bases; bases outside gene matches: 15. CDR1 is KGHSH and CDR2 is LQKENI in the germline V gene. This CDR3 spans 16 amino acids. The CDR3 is CASSLTRQGQVGEQYF. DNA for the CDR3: TGTGCCAGCTCACTCACCCGACAGGGACAAGTAGGCGAGCAGTACTTC. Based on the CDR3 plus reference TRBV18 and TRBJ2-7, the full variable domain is NAGVMQNPRHLVRRRGQEARLRCSPMKGHSHVYWYRQLPEEGLKFMVYLQKENIIDESGMPKERFSAEFPKEGPSILRIQQVVRGDSAAYFCASSLTRQGQVGEQYFGPGTRLTVT.